This is a list of T cell receptor beta chains from one sample in a study of breast tumors, draining lymph nodes, adjacent tissues. TCRdb fed the multiplex PCR reads into MiXCR, producing one record per CDR3 protein. The data show about 31,000 distinct CDR3 sequences, roughly 69% seen once. Sequenced material: breast tumor tissue. Source of these receptors: a female donor with breast cancer. Some clones in this sample may be carry-over from other donors' samples. CDR3s include the opening cysteine and the closing phenylalanine or tryptophan. Each record gives: CDR3 length, D gene, V gene, clone size, J gene, CDR3 DNA, CDR3 protein. D genes are given only for firm matches. Size values are once, few and many counts, or a class for expanded clones, and some rows have none.

15	NA	TRBV20-1	medium-sized	TRBJ1-4	TGCAGTGCTAGCCCCTTCGGGCGTTTGAACGAAAAACTGTTTTTT	CSASPFGRLNEKLFF
13	NA	TRBV18	NA	TRBJ2-7	TGTGCCAGCTCACCACCGGCAGGCTACGAGCAGTACTTC	CASSPPAGYEQYF
15	NA	TRBV29-1	NA	TRBJ2-3	TGCAGCGTGGAAGTGACAGGTCATGGCACAGATACGCAGTATTTT	CSVEVTGHGTDTQYF
15	NA	TRBV20-1	medium-sized	TRBJ2-1	TGCAGTGCTAGAGTTGGGGGGAAGGACTACAATGAGCAGTTCTTC	CSARVGGKDYNEQFF
18	TRBD1	TRBV25-1	NA	TRBJ1-3	TGTGCCAGCAGTGAATTCCCCACAGGGGAGAGCTCTGGAAACACCATATATTTT	CASSEFPTGESSGNTIYF
11	NA	TRBV20-1	NA	TRBJ2-5	TGCAGTGCTAACCCAAAAGAGACCCAGTACTTC	CSANPKETQYF
12	NA	TRBV12-3/TRBV12-4	many	TRBJ2-5	TGTGCCAGCAGTTTTAGCCAAGAGACCCAGTACTTC	CASSFSQETQYF
14	TRBD1	TRBV20-1	NA	TRBJ2-1	TGCAGTGCTCCCCCCGGGACAGCCTACAATGAGCAGTTCTTC	CSAPPGTAYNEQFF
17	TRBD1	TRBV20-1	NA	TRBJ2-1	TGCAGTGCTAGACCCAGTTACCGGGACAGGGGAAACAATGAGCAGTTCTTC	CSARPSYRDRGNNEQFF
17	TRBD2	TRBV7-2	NA	TRBJ2-2	TGTGCCAGCAGCTTAGGTTGGGCGGGAGGGTACACCGGGGAGCTGTTTTTT	CASSLGWAGGYTGELFF
15	NA	TRBV7-9	NA	TRBJ1-2	TGTGCCAGCAGCTTAGGACCAACGGGACGGGATGGCTACCCCTTC	CASSLGPTGRDGYPF
14	TRBD1	TRBV11-3	NA	TRBJ2-7	TGTGCCAGCAGCTACACCGGGACAGGGGGCGAGCAGTACTTC	CASSYTGTGGEQYF
15	TRBD1	TRBV20-1	NA	TRBJ1-4	TGCAGTGCTTCAGTTCCGGGACAGAGAAATGAAAAACTGTTTTTT	CSASVPGQRNEKLFF
14	NA	TRBV20-1	NA	TRBJ1-2	TGCAGTGCTAGAGCCCCGGACAGCCGCTATGGCTACACCTTC	CSARAPDSRYGYTF
15	TRBD2	TRBV5-4	NA	TRBJ2-7	TGTGCCAGCAGCTTGTGGAGCGGGAGTTCCTACGAGCAGTACTTC	CASSLWSGSSYEQYF
14	NA	TRBV2	NA	TRBJ1-2	TGTGCCAGCACTGCTCCGAACATGGTAGGGGGCTACACCTTC	CASTAPNMVGGYTF
14	NA	TRBV4-2	few	TRBJ1-1	TGTGCCAGCAGCCAAGAGAGGTGGGACCCTGAAGCTTTCTTT	CASSQERWDPEAFF
14	TRBD1	TRBV10-2	NA	TRBJ2-2	TGCGCCAGCAGTGACCTGACAGGGGACAGGGAGCTGTTTTTT	CASSDLTGDRELFF
14	NA	TRBV20-1	NA	TRBJ2-7	TGCAGTGCCACCAGCCAGCGGGTTACCTACGAGCAGTACTTC	CSATSQRVTYEQYF
14	NA	TRBV12-3/TRBV12-4	NA	TRBJ2-2	TGTGCCAGCAGTTTGTATCAGCAGACCGGGGAGCTGTTTTTT	CASSLYQQTGELFF
22	TRBD2	TRBV2	many	TRBJ2-2	TGTGCCAGCAAAGGACTAGCGGGAGGACAGGAATCTAAAGGGGTTAACACCGGGGAGCTGTTTTTT	CASKGLAGGQESKGVNTGELFF
15	TRBD1	TRBV2	many	TRBJ1-1	TGTGCCAGCAGTATATCGAGGACAGGGAACACTGAAGCTTTCTTT	CASSISRTGNTEAFF
15	NA	TRBV7-9	NA	TRBJ2-7	TGTGCCAGCAGCTTAGGTCACAGCAGCTCCTACGAGCAGTACTTC	CASSLGHSSSYEQYF
16	NA	TRBV2	NA	TRBJ2-2	TGTGCCAGCAAGCCGACATTGGGGGGGAACACCGGGGAGCTGTTTTTT	CASKPTLGGNTGELFF
13	TRBD2	TRBV6-1	many	TRBJ2-7	TGTGCCAGCAGTCCCGGCGGGGGCTACGAGCAGTACTTC	CASSPGGGYEQYF
15	TRBD2	TRBV2	once	TRBJ2-1	TGTGCCAGCAGTTGGACTAGCGGCGGGCTTAACGAGCAGTTCTTC	CASSWTSGGLNEQFF
16	NA	TRBV19	many	TRBJ1-5	TGTGCCAGTAGAACTGGAGGGCTATGGAGCAATCAGCCCCAGCATTTT	CASRTGGLWSNQPQHF
17	TRBD2	TRBV4-1	NA	TRBJ2-7	TGCGCCAGCAGCCAAGTAAGGGGACTAGCGGGAGTAGACGAGCAGTACTTC	CASSQVRGLAGVDEQYF
14	TRBD1	TRBV2	few	TRBJ1-2	TGTGCCAGCAGTTCCACCGGGACAGTCTATGGCTACACCTTC	CASSSTGTVYGYTF
13	NA	TRBV20-1	NA	TRBJ2-3	TGCAGTGCTTACGATGGGGCGACAGATACGCAGTATTTT	CSAYDGATDTQYF
15	TRBD1	TRBV7-3	NA	TRBJ1-4	TGTGCCAGCAGCAAGTCAGGGGGCGCAGGCGAAAAACTGTTTTTT	CASSKSGGAGEKLFF
12	NA	TRBV24-1	few	TRBJ1-2	TGTGCCACCGGGCAGGGCGACTATGGCTACACCTTC	CATGQGDYGYTF
15	NA	TRBV3-1	NA	TRBJ1-4	TGTGCCAGCAGCCAATATGGGGGGCGCGAGGAAAAACTGTTTTTT	CASSQYGGREEKLFF
13	TRBD2	TRBV7-2	NA	TRBJ2-1	TGTGCCAGCCTAGCGGGGAACTACAATGAGCAGTTCTTC	CASLAGNYNEQFF
12	TRBD2	TRBV20-1	NA	TRBJ2-7	TGCAGTCAGACTAGCGGGAGTCGAGAGCAGTACTTC	CSQTSGSREQYF
15	TRBD1	TRBV4-1	many	TRBJ1-2	TGCGCCAGCAGCCATCCATGGACAGGGAACTATGGCTACACCTTC	CASSHPWTGNYGYTF
16	TRBD1	TRBV19	NA	TRBJ1-6	TGTGCCAGTAGCCGTTTGGCCCGGGACAGGGGATCACCCCTCCACTTT	CASSRLARDRGSPLHF
13	NA	TRBV19	once	TRBJ2-1	TGTGCCAGTACCATCGGTCAGAACAACGAGCAATTCTTC	CASTIGQNNEQFF
13	NA	TRBV5-4	NA	TRBJ2-3	TGTGCCAGCAGCTCAGCGGAAACAGATACGCAGTATTTT	CASSSAETDTQYF
15	NA	TRBV19	NA	TRBJ2-1	TGTGCCAGTAGTATTGAGGGACGCTTCAGGAATGAGCAGTTCTTC	CASSIEGRFRNEQFF
12	TRBD1	TRBV5-1	once	TRBJ2-7	TGCGCCAGTACGACAGGGGGTTACGAGCAGTACTTC	CASTTGGYEQYF
15	TRBD2	TRBV10-3	few	TRBJ2-5	TGTGCCATCATGGGGTCCCTAGCGGGGGAAGAGACCCAGTACTTC	CAIMGSLAGEETQYF
15	TRBD1	TRBV6-5	NA	TRBJ1-2	TGTGCCAGCAGCGAAAAGACAGGGTCTAACTATGGCTACACCTTC	CASSEKTGSNYGYTF
16	NA	TRBV7-2	NA	TRBJ1-4	TGTGCCAGCAGATTAGGGGATAGGAGTCGCAGGGAAAAACTGTTTTTT	CASRLGDRSRREKLFF
14	NA	TRBV20-1	large	TRBJ2-1	TGCAGTGCTAGTGAGGGTCAGGGTTCAAATGAGCAGTTCTTC	CSASEGQGSNEQFF
13	NA	TRBV7-6	NA	TRBJ2-1	TGTGCCAGCAGCTTGAACGCCTACAATGAGCAGTTCTTC	CASSLNAYNEQFF
13	TRBD1	TRBV6-5	NA	TRBJ2-1	TGTGCCAGCTCCCCGGGACAGATCAATGAGCAGTTCTTC	CASSPGQINEQFF
15	NA	TRBV3-1	many	TRBJ2-7	TGTGCCAGCAGCCCCGGGCCTCTAAGCTCCTACGAGCAGTACTTC	CASSPGPLSSYEQYF